These 10 T cell receptor beta chains came from one sample sequenced in a study of cytomegalovirus exposure and HLA in healthy donors. Repertoires were generated with immunoSEQ multiplex PCR, while TCRdb's copy carries only in-frame clones and drops some. In the table there are approximately 100,000 clones, 90% to 95% of which are singletons. The specimen was PBMCs. Receptor source: a woman aged 25 to 45 in good health and CMV-seropositive.

This clone was picked up a small number of times. Mismatch with germline at one junction end may stem from a read error. The chain recombines TRBV5-5 with TRBJ1-5; D not resolved. CDR1 is SGHKS and CDR2 is YYEKEE in the germline V gene (reference sequence). The CDR3 length is 15 residues. DNA for the CDR3: TGTGCCAGCAGTTTGGAAACTTCTAGCAATCAGCCCCAGCATTTT. Translation: CASSLETSSNQPQHF.

The chain carries TRBV9 and TRBJ2-1, with 8 bases identical to TRBD1. There are 15 residues in the CDR3. The V gene's germline CDR1 is SGDLS and CDR2 YYNGEE. J lost 8 bases, V lost 0 bases, and 7 bases had no gene match. The CDR3 DNA reads as TGTGCCAGCAGCGTAGCCGGACAGGGAGTGGATGAGCAGTTCTTC. Protein sequence: CASSVAGQGVDEQFF.

The chain couples TRBV10-3 to TRBJ1-1; 8 nucleotides line up with TRBD1. CDR3 length: 13 residues. Looked up from germline, CDR1 is ENHRY and CDR2 is SYGVKD. Trimming at V came to 6 bases and at J to 2 bases, leaving 2 bases not matched to a gene. Written as DNA, the CDR3 is TGTGCCATCAGGGGACAGGCCAACACTGAAGCTTTCTTT. The encoded protein is CAIRGQANTEAFF.

The chain recombines TRBV5-1 with TRBJ2-1; TRBD1 matches at 10 bases. This CDR3 has 15 amino acids. In germline, CDR1 is SGHRS, CDR2 YFSETQ. Trimming cost V 7 bases and J 4 bases; bases outside gene matches: 8. CDR3 coding DNA: TGCGCCAGCGGCTCGGGGACAGGGGTATACAATGAGCAGTTCTTC. It yields the protein CASGSGTGVYNEQFF. The whole variable domain, remainder taken from reference TRBV5-1 and TRBJ2-1, is KAGVTQTPRYLIKTRGQQVTLSCSPISGHRSVSWYQQTPGQGLQFLFEYFSETQRNKGNFPGRFSGRQFSNSRSEMNVSTLELGDSALYLCASGSGTGVYNEQFFGPGTRLTVL.

The rearrangement links TRBV5-1 to TRBJ2-5; 12 bases align to TRBD2. The CDR3 runs to 17 residues. J was trimmed by 2 bases and V by 3 bases; bases with no gene match: 8. Germline CDR1 and CDR2: SGHRS and YFSETQ. The CDR3 DNA sequence: TGCGCCAGCAGCTCCCGGACTAGCGGGGTTAGACAAGAGACCCAGTACTTC. This translates into CASSSRTSGVRQETQYF.

The rearrangement joins TRBV18 to TRBJ1-2, with a weak D call TRBD1 (6 bases). This CDR3 is 16 amino acids long. V lost 4 bases and J 3 bases, leaving 18 bases between the germline ends. CDR1 and CDR2 (germline): KGHSH, LQKENI. The CDR3 loop reads CASSQESNRVYYGYTF. CDR3 sequence (DNA): TGTGCCAGCTCACAAGAGAGCAACAGGGTATACTATGGCTACACCTTC.

This chain uses TRBV28 with TRBJ1-5, with 9 bases that match TRBD1. Trimming removed 6 bases from V and 0 bases from J; junction bases left unmatched: 9. The CDR3 has 17 residues. Germline assignment: CDR1 MDHEN and CDR2 SYDVKM. The chain's CDR3 is CASRRGQGANSNQPQHF. CDR3 DNA sequence: TGTGCCAGCAGGCGGGGACAGGGCGCAAATAGCAATCAGCCCCAGCATTTT.

This clone appeared a single time. The rearrangement uses TRBV28 and TRBJ2-7; 7 bases line up with TRBD2. The junction had 7 bases not matched to a gene; V was cut back by 5 bases and J by 3 bases. CDR3 length: 14 amino acids. Germline CDR1 MDHEN, CDR2 SYDVKM. The CDR3 nucleotides read TGTGCCAGCAGTCCCGGGACTATACGCTACGAGCAGTACTTC. Residues: CASSPGTIRYEQYF.

The chain uses TRBV6-5 and TRBJ2-2; no clear D. V lost 10 bases, J lost 1 base, and 4 bases lay in between. CDR3 length equals 11 residues. CDR1 and CDR2 from the germline V gene are MNHEY and SVGAGI. CDR3 sequence: CATQNTGELFF. The CDR3 nucleotides are TGTGCCACCCAGAACACCGGGGAGCTGTTTTTT.

The chain uses TRBV7-7 and TRBJ2-5, with 16 bases that match TRBD2. This CDR3 has 16 residues. CDR1 and CDR2 from the germline V gene are SSHAT and FNYEAQ (reference sequence). V dropped 5 bases and J dropped 2; count of bases not matched to a gene: 2. The CDR3 loop reads CASSTGLAGGQETQYF. As DNA, the CDR3 is TGTGCCAGCAGCACGGGACTAGCGGGAGGGCAAGAGACCCAGTACTTC.